Listed below are T cell receptor beta chains from one sample, sequenced in a study of cytomegalovirus exposure and HLA in healthy donors. Repertoires were generated with immunoSEQ multiplex PCR, while TCRdb's copy carries only in-frame clones and drops some. Of fewer than 110,000 clones listed, around 80% are singletons. Sequencing was done on a sample of PBMCs. Receptors originate from a woman in her late teens or twenties in good health and CMV-seropositive. Each CDR3 is given with its conserved first and last residue. The D gene is left open where the match is weak. Only part of the rows carry a size: once, few, many, or a class if the clone is expanded.

v_gene	j_gene	d_gene	abundance	CDR3nt	CDR3aa
TRBV11-1	TRBJ2-1	NA	NA	TGTGCCAGCAGCTTAACGGGGGGCCACTACAATGAGCAGTTCTTC	CASSLTGGHYNEQFF
TRBV5-1	TRBJ2-1	TRBD2	few	TGCGCCAGCACCCAAGCGGGAGCTACCTACAATGAGCAGTTCTTC	CASTQAGATYNEQFF
TRBV5-1	TRBJ2-3	TRBD2	NA	TGCGCCAGCAGCTATAGCGGGGCGGCGACAGATACGCAGTATTTT	CASSYSGAATDTQYF
TRBV6-5	TRBJ2-1	NA	few	TGTGCCAGCAGTCTACCCGCCAATGAGCAGTTCTTC	CASSLPANEQFF
TRBV7-2	TRBJ2-7	TRBD2	NA	TGTGCCAGCAGCCCAAGGACTAGCGGATCCTACGAGCAGTACTTC	CASSPRTSGSYEQYF
TRBV6-6	TRBJ1-1	NA	NA	TGTGCCAGCAGTTACGAGAAGGGGCTCACTGAAGCTTTCTTT	CASSYEKGLTEAFF
TRBV7-9	TRBJ2-5	NA	NA	TGTGCCAGCAGCCCCCGTGAGGTCGCCTGGGAGACCCAGTACTTC	CASSPREVAWETQYF
TRBV15	TRBJ1-4	TRBD1	NA	TGTGCCACCCAGCTAGGACAGGGGAACCGACGGCAAGAAAAACTGTTTTTT	CATQLGQGNRRQEKLFF
TRBV5-6	TRBJ1-4	TRBD1	NA	TGTGCCAGCAGCCGACAGGGACTTAATGAAAAACTGTTTTTT	CASSRQGLNEKLFF
TRBV2	TRBJ2-7	NA	NA	TGTGCCAGCAGTGTTCGGTCGGGTCGGCCAGGGGCCTACGAGCAGTACTTC	CASSVRSGRPGAYEQYF